The 2 T cell receptor beta chains listed next were all sequenced from one sample in a study of shared clonotypes between healthy human individuals. TCRdb's table, derived via immunoSEQ multiplex PCR, lists solely in-frame clones and lacks some. The data hold more than 2,000,000 clones, with 80% to 95% observed a single time. Sequences were obtained from naive CD4+ T cells from PBMCs. Subset in this sample: CD45RA+ positively selected. The receptors derive from a man between 18 and 35 years old in good health. Some clones in this sample may be carry-over from other donors' samples.

The chain carries TRBV5-1 and TRBJ2-2, with TRBD1 as a possible D gene (6 bases). The CDR3 consists of 15 residues. V lost 4 bases, J lost 5 bases, and 15 bases lay in between. In germline, CDR1 is SGHRS, CDR2 YFSETQ. CDR3 DNA sequence: TGCGCCAGCAGCCTCAGAGGGGGAAGTACCGGGGAGCTGTTTTTT. Its protein is CASSLRGGSTGELFF. Filled out from reference TRBV5-1 and TRBJ2-2, the complete variable domain reads KAGVTQTPRYLIKTRGQQVTLSCSPISGHRSVSWYQQTPGQGLQFLFEYFSETQRNKGNFPGRFSGRQFSNSRSEMNVSTLELGDSALYLCASSLRGGSTGELFFGEGSRLTVL.

Here the CDR3 reads CASSSTGTISYNEQFF. CDR3 nucleotides: TGTGCCAGCAGCTCGACCGGGACTATTTCCTACAATGAGCAGTTCTTC. This sequence joins TRBV7-3 and TRBJ2-1, with TRBD2 identical over 7 bases. Germline V gives CDR1 SGHTA, CDR2 FQGTGA. The CDR3 is 16 residues long. V shed 4 bases, J shed 1 base, and the junction held 7 bases outside the gene matches.